The next 7 T cell receptor beta chains were all read from a single sample in a study of cytomegalovirus exposure and HLA in healthy donors. The PCR made use of 60 Vbeta and 13 Jbeta primers. Clones were sequenced by immunoSEQ multiplex PCR, and TCRdb holds only the in-frame ones, with some missing. The sample gives a few hundred thousand clones, roughly 80% of which show up once; around 0.2% is in the top ten. Sequenced sample: PBMCs. These receptors originate from a girl under 10 years old in good health and CMV-seronegative.

This rearrangement joins TRBV4-1 to TRBJ1-1, with 8 bases aligning to TRBD1. After removal of 6 bases from V and 0 bases from J, the junction contained 6 bases not matched to a gene. Germline V CDR1 and CDR2: MGHRA, YSYEKL. The CDR3 runs 15 residues. Written as DNA, the CDR3 is TGCGCCAGCAGGGCTACAGGGGGGATGAACACTGAAGCTTTCTTT. This encodes CASRATGGMNTEAFF.

This clone has just a few counts. The genes are TRBV11-3 and TRBJ1-1; D is possibly TRBD1 (6 bases). CDR3 size: 15 residues. Trimming removed 2 bases at V and 4 bases at J, with 14 bases between. Germline CDR1 SGHNT, CDR2 YENEEA. CDR3 protein: CASSLTGKISTEAFF. CDR3 coding DNA: TGTGCCAGCAGCTTAACAGGGAAAATAAGCACTGAAGCTTTCTTT. The variable domain in full, with the rest retrieved from reference TRBV11-3 and TRBJ1-1, is EAGVVQSPRYKIIEKKQPVAFWCNPISGHNTLYWYLQNLGQGPELLIRYENEEAVDDSQLPKDRFSAERLKGVDSTLKIQPAELGDSAVYLCASSLTGKISTEAFFGQGTRLTVV.

This rearrangement joins TRBV9 to TRBJ1-1; D remains unclear. The CDR3 contains 15 residues. Trimming left V 4 bases short and J 0 bases short, with 13 bases between. Germline CDR1 is SGDLS and CDR2 is YYNGEE. Here the CDR3 reads CASSTIGPMNTEAFF. CDR3 nucleotide sequence: TGTGCCAGCAGCACTATTGGTCCCATGAACACTGAAGCTTTCTTT.

The rearrangement joins TRBV6-5 to TRBJ2-7, with 10 nucleotides matching TRBD2. V dropped 2 bases and J dropped 5; count of bases not matched to a gene: 9. This CDR3 contains 16 residues. The germline V gene encodes CDR1 MNHEY and CDR2 SVGAGI. The CDR3 region is CASSYVLTSGLNEQYF. The CDR3 DNA follows: TGTGCCAGCAGTTACGTTTTGACTAGCGGGCTTAACGAGCAGTACTTC.

This chain connects TRBV18 to TRBJ2-5; 9 bases are a match to TRBD2. CDR3 length: 19 amino acids. The V gene's germline CDR1 is KGHSH and CDR2 LQKENI. Germline trimming cut 2 bases from V and 2 bases from J; bases unmatched to any gene: 15. The CDR3 sequence: CASSPLPSGTPRSQETQYF. CDR3 bases: TGTGCCAGCTCACCATTACCTAGCGGGACCCCGAGGTCGCAAGAGACCCAGTACTTC. Supplemented by reference TRBV18 and TRBJ2-5, the full variable domain reads NAGVMQNPRHLVRRRGQEARLRCSPMKGHSHVYWYRQLPEEGLKFMVYLQKENIIDESGMPKERFSAEFPKEGPSILRIQQVVRGDSAAYFCASSPLPSGTPRSQETQYFGPGTRLLVL.

For this clone: Other DNA sequences from this sample encode an identical CDR3 as well. The genes are TRBV19 and TRBJ1-2; D gene uncertain. The V gene's germline CDR1 is LNHDA and CDR2 SQIVND (reference sequence). There are 14 residues in the CDR3. V was cut by 3 bases and J by 2 bases, with 10 bases left in between. CDR3 region: CASSMVGQNYGYTF. CDR3 sequence (DNA): TGTGCCAGTAGTATGGTTGGGCAGAACTATGGCTACACCTTC.

The chain carries TRBV18 and TRBJ1-2, with D possibly TRBD1 on 5 matching bases. Germline CDR1 and CDR2: KGHSH and LQKENI. The CDR3 has 15 amino acids. The V and J ends lost 1 base and 4 bases respectively, with 13 bases between them. DNA of the CDR3: TGTGCCAGCTCACCACGGGGCGAGGGAGGCTATGGCTACACCTTC. Translating it yields CASSPRGEGGYGYTF.